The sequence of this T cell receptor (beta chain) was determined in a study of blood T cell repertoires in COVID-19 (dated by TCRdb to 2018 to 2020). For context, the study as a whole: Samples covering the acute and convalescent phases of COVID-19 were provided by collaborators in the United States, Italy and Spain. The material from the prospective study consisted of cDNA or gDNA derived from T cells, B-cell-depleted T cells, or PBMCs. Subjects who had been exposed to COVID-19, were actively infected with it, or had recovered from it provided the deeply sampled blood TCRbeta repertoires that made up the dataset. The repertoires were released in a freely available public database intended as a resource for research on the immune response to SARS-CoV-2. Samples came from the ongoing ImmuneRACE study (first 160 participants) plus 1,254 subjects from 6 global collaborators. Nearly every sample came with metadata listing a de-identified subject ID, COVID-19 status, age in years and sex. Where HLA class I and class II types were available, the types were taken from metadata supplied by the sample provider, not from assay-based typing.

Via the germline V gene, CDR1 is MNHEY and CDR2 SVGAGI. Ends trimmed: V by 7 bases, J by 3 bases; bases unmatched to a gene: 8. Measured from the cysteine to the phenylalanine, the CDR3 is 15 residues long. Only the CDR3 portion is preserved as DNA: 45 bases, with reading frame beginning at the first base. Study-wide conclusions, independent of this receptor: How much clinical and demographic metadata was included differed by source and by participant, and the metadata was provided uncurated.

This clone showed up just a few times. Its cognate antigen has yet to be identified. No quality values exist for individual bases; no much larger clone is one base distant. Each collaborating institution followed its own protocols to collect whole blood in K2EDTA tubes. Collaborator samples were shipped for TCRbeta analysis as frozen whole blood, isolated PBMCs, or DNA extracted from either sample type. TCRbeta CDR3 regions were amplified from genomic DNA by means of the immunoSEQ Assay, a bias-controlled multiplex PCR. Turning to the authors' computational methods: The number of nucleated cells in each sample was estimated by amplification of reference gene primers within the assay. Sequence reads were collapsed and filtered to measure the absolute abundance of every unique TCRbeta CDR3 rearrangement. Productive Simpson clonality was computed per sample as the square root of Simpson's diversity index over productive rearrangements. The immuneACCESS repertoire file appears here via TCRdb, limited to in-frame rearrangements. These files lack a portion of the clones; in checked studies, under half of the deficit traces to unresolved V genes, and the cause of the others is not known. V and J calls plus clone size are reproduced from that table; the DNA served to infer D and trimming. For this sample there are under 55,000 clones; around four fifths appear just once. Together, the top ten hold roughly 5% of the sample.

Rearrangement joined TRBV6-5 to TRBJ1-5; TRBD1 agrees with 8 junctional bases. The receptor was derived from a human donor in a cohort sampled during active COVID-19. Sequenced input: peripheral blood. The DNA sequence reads TGTGCCAGCAAGTGGGACAGGCAAACCAATCAGCCCCAGCATTTT. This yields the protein CASKWDRQTNQPQHF.